This TCR beta chain was sequenced during a study of blood T cell repertoires in COVID-19. This CDR3 region has 14 residues. In germline, CDR1 is SGDLS, CDR2 YYNGEE. V lost 0 bases and J lost 9, with 15 bases in between. Original processing methods: Reference gene primer amplification gave estimated nucleated cell counts. Measured with immunoSEQ multiplex PCR; TCRdb has only the in-frame clones, and not every one. That table is the source of V, J and clone size, and D and trimming were worked out from the DNA. The sample shows 150,000 to 200,000 clones, about 80% of them seen only once. The gene calls are TRBV9 and TRBJ1-1, with D tentatively TRBD1 (6 bases). The sequence was collected from a woman in her seventies with acute or convalescent COVID-19. Sequencing was performed on peripheral blood. The CDR3 DNA reads TGTGCCAGCAGCGTAGACGGGGGGCCCATGAAAGCTTTCTTT. Residues: CASSVDGGPMKAFF.